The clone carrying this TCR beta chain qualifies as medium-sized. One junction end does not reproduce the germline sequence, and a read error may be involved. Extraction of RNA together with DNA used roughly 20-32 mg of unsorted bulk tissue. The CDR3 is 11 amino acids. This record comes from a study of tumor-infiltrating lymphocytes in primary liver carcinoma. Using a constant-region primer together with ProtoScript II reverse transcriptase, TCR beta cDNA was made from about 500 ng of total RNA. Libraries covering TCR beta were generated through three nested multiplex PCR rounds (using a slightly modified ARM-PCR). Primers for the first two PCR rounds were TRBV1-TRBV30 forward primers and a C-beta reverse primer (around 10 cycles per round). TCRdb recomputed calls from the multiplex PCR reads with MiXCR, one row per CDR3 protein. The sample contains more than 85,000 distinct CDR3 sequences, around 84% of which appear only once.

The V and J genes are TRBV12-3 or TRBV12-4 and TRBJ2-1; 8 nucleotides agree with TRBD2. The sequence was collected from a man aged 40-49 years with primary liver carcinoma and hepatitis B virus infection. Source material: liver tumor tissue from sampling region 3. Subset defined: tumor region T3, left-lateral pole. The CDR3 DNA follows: TGTGCCAGCAGTCACGGGACTAGTAATCTCTTC. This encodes CASSHGTSNLF.